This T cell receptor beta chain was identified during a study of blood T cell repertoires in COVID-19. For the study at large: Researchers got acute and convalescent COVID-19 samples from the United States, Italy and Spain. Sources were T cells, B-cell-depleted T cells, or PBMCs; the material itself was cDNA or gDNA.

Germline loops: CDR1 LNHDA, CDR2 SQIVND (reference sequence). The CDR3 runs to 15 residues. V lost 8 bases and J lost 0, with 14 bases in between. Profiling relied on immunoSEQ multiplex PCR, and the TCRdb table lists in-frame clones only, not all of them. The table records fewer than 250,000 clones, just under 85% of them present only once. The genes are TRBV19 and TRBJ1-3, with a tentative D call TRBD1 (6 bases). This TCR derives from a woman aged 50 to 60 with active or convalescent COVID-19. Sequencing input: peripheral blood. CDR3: CASCRTASSGNTIYF. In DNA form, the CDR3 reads TGTGCCAGTTGCCGGACAGCCAGCTCTGGAAACACCATATATTTT.